This T cell receptor (beta chain) was captured by sequencing in a study of blood T cell repertoires in COVID-19. In the study overall: T cells, B-cell-depleted T cells, or PBMCs supplied cDNA or gDNA.

While infection was still active, Seattle patients were enrolled and then followed longitudinally. This clone was seen more than once but under ten times. Only in-frame clones appear in the TCRdb table, and some are missing; sequencing was by immunoSEQ multiplex PCR. The sample consists of approximately 270,000 clones, under 85% of them appearing once. Germline lookup yields CDR1 MDHEN and CDR2 SYDVKM. The ends lost 0 bases at V and 2 bases at J; junction bases unmatched: 2. The CDR3 covers 17 residues. This chain links TRBV28 with TRBJ2-4; 12 bases map to TRBD1. This TCR came from a human donor with COVID-19, enrolled during active disease. The donor label of this sample is uncertain. Material: peripheral blood. CDR3 nucleotide sequence: TGTGCCAGCAGTTTATGGGGACAGGGGGCTCCCAAAAACATTCAGTACTTC. Its translation is CASSLWGQGAPKNIQYF. Together with reference TRBV28 and TRBJ2-4, the CDR3 gives the full variable domain: DVKVTQSSRYLVKRTGEKVFLECVQDMDHENMFWYRQDPGLGLRLIYFSYDVKMKEKGDIPEGYSVSREKKERFSLILESASTNQTSMYLCASSLWGQGAPKNIQYFGAGTRLSVL.